This T cell receptor (beta chain) was profiled in a study of OX40 agonist ivuxolimab in advanced cancers. Points from the study as a whole: Compared with others, partial responders at 0.1-3.0 mg/kg displayed clonal expansion among the lowest. In a subset of nonresponders, normalized T-cell clonal expansion was also low.

Repertoires were generated with immunoSEQ multiplex PCR, while TCRdb's copy carries only in-frame clones and drops some. The sample records 80,000 or so clones, roughly nine tenths being singletons. CDR1 is SGHTA and CDR2 is FQGNSA in the germline V gene. The CDR3 spans 14 residues. The V and J ends lost 3 bases and 10 bases respectively, with 16 bases between them. Turning to this clone: Its target is unknown.

The chain links TRBV7-2 to TRBJ2-1; tentatively, D is TRBD1 or TRBD2 (6 bases each). Sequencing was performed on CD4+ or CD8+ T cells sorted from blood, taken in a trial of the OX40 agonist ivuxolimab. The TCR originated in an adult with an advanced solid tumor such as melanoma, head and neck, liver or kidney cancer. In DNA form, the CDR3 reads TGTGCCAGCAGCTTCGGGGGCTCGAAGGGGGAGCAGTTCTTC. Translated, it gives CASSFGGSKGEQFF.